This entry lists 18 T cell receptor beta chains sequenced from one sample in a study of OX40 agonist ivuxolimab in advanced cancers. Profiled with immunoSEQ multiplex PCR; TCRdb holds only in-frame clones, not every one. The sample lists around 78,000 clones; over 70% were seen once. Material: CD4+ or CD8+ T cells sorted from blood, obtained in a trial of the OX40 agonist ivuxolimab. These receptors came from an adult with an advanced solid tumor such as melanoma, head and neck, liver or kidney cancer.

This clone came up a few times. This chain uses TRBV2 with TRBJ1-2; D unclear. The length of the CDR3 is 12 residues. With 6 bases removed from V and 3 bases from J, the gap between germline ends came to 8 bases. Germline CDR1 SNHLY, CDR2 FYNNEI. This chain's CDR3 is CASRREDYGYTF. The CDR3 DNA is TGTGCCAGCAGGAGGGAGGACTATGGCTACACCTTC.

CDR3 sequence: CASSEASGGHTDTQYF. Here the CDR3 DNA reads TGTGCCAGCAGTGAGGCCAGCGGGGGACACACAGATACGCAGTATTTT. The chain joins TRBV6-4 to TRBJ2-3; 8 positions match TRBD2. V dropped 3 bases and J dropped 2; count of bases not matched to a gene: 7. CDR3 length: 16 residues. In germline, CDR1 is MRHNA, CDR2 SNTAGT.

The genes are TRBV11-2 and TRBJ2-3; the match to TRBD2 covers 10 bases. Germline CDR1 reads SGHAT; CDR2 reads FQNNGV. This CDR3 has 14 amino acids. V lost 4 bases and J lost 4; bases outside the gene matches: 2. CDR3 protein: CASSSLAGADTQYF. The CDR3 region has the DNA TGTGCCAGCAGCTCTCTAGCGGGGGCAGATACGCAGTATTTT.

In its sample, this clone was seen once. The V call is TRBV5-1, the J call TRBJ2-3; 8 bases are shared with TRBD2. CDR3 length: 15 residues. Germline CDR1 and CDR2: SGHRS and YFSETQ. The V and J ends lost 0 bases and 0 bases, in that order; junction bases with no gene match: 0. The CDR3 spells CASSLGLASTDTQYF. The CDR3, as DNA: TGCGCCAGCAGCTTGGGACTAGCGAGCACAGATACGCAGTATTTT.

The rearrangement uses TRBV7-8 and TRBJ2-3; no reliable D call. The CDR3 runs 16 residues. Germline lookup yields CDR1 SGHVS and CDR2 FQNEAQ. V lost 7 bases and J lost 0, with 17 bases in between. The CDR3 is CASTLKRGISTDTQYF. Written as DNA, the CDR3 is TGTGCCAGCACCCTGAAGCGCGGAATTAGCACAGATACGCAGTATTTT.

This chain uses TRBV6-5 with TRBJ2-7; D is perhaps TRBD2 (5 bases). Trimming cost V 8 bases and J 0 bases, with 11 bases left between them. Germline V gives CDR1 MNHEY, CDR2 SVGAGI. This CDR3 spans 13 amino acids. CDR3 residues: CASLDRGSYEQYF. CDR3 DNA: TGTGCCAGCCTTGATCGGGGCTCCTACGAGCAGTACTTC.

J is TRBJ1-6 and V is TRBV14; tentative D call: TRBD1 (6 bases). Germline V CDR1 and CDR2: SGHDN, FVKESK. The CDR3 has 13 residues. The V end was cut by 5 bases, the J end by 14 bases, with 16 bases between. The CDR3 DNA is TGTGCCAGCAGCTCGAACCCTGCAGGGGCCCTCCACTTT. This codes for CASSSNPAGALHF. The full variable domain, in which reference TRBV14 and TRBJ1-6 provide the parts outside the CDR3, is EAGVTQFPSHSVIEKGQTVTLRCDPISGHDNLYWYRRVMGKEIKFLLHFVKESKQDESGMPNNRFLAERTGGTYSTLKVQPAELEDSGVYFCASSSNPAGALHFGNGTRLTVT.

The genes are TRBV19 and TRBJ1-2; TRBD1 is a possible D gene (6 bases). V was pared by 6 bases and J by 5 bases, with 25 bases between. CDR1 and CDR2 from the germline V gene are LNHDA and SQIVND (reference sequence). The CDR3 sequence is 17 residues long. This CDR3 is CASSPLTGSGVAYGYTF. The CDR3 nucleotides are TGTGCCAGTAGCCCCTTGACAGGATCGGGGGTGGCTTATGGCTACACCTTC.

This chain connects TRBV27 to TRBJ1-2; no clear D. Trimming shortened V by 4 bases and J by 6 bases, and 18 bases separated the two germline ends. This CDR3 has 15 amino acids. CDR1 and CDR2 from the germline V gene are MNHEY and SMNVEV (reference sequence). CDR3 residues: CASSWAATNLHGYTF. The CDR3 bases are TGTGCCAGCAGTTGGGCAGCCACTAATTTGCATGGCTACACCTTC.

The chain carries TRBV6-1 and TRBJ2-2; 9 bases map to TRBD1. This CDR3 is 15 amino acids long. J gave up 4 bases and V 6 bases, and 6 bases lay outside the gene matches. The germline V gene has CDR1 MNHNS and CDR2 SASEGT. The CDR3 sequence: CASSRGQGGTGELFF. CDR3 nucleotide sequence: TGTGCCAGCAGCCGGGGACAGGGAGGCACCGGGGAGCTGTTTTTT.

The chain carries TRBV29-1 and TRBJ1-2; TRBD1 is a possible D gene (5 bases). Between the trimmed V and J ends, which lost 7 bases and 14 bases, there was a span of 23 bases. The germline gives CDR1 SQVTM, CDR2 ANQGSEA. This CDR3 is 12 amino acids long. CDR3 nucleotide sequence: TGCAGCGACCAGTCTAAGGGGCTATCGGGAACCTTC. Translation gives CSDQSKGLSGTF.

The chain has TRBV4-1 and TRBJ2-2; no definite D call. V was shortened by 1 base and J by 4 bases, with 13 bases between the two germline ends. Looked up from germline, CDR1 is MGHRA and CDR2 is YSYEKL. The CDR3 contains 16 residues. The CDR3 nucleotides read TGCGCCAGCAGCCAAGCTCTAGGTTTCAGCACCGGGGAGCTGTTTTTT. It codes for CASSQALGFSTGELFF.

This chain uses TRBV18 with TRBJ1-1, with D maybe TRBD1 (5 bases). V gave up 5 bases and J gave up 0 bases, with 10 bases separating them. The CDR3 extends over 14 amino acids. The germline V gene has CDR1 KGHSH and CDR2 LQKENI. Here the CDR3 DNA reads TGTGCCAGCTCATCAGGGATCATGAACACTGAAGCTTTCTTT. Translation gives CASSSGIMNTEAFF.

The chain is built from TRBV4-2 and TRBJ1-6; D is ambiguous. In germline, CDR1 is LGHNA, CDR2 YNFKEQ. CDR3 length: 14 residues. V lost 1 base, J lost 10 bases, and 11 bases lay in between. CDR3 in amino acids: CASSQVIEGSPLHF. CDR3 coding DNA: TGTGCCAGCAGCCAAGTCATAGAGGGCTCACCCCTCCACTTT.

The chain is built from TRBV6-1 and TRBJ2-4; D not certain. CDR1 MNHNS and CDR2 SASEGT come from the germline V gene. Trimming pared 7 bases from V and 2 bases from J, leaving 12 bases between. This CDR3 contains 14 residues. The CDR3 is CASTKRESKNIQYF. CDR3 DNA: TGTGCCAGCACGAAAAGGGAATCCAAAAACATTCAGTACTTC.

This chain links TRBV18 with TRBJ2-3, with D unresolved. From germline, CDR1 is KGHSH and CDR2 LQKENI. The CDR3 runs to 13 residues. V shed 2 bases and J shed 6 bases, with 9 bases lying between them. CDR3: CASSPSAEDTQYF. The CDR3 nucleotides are TGTGCCAGCTCACCAAGTGCTGAGGATACGCAGTATTTT.

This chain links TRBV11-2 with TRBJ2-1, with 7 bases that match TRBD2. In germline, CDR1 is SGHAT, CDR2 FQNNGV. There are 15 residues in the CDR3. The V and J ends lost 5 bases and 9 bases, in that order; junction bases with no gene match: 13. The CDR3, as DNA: TGTGCCAGCAGCCTACTAGCGAATATGGTCAGTGAGCAGTTCTTC. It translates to CASSLLANMVSEQFF.

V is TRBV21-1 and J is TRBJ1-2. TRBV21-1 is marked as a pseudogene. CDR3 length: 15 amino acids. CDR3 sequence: CASSKRGGNNYGYTF. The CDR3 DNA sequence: TGTGCCAGCAGCAAAAGGGGGGGAAACAACTATGGCTACACCTTC.